A selection of T cell receptor beta chains follows, all from one sample in a study of shared clonotypes between healthy human individuals. The assay was immunoSEQ multiplex PCR, and TCRdb's table has in-frame clones only and misses some. Of about 480,000 clones in the sample, 60% to 85% were seen once. The sequencing sample was made of PBMCs. The receptors derive from a middle-aged woman in good health. Some clones in this sample may be carry-over from other donors' samples. Both conserved end residues are part of each CDR3. Each record gives: J gene, D gene, V gene, clone size, CDR3 DNA, CDR3 protein. D genes are given only for firm matches. A clone size is listed for some rows: how often the clone was seen (once, few, many), or a class if it is expanded.

j_call: TRBJ2-5
d_call: TRBD2
v_call: TRBV4-2
clone_size: .
cdr3_nt: TGTGCCAGCAGCCAAGATCTAGCGGGACAAGAGACCCAGTACTTC
cdr3_aa: CASSQDLAGQETQYF

j_call: TRBJ2-5
d_call: TRBD2
v_call: TRBV7-9
clone_size: .
cdr3_nt: TGTGCCAGCAGTTCACTAGCGGGAGGGTTGGAGACCCAGTACTTC
cdr3_aa: CASSSLAGGLETQYF

j_call: TRBJ2-7
d_call: .
v_call: TRBV28
clone_size: .
cdr3_nt: TGTGCCAGCAGTTTCGCAGGGCTTTCCTACGAGCAGTACTTC
cdr3_aa: CASSFAGLSYEQYF

j_call: TRBJ2-7
d_call: TRBD2
v_call: TRBV5-1
clone_size: .
cdr3_nt: TGCGCCAGCAGCTCCTTAGCGGGCAGGGCTAACTACGAGCAGTACTTC
cdr3_aa: CASSSLAGRANYEQYF

j_call: TRBJ1-5
d_call: .
v_call: TRBV19
clone_size: .
cdr3_nt: TGTGCCAGTAGTATTTACGGGGCTAGCAATCAGCCCCAGCATTTT
cdr3_aa: CASSIYGASNQPQHF

j_call: TRBJ2-3
d_call: TRBD2
v_call: TRBV2
clone_size: many
cdr3_nt: TGTGCCAGCTACGGCGCTTTAGCGGGAGATCTTAGCACAGATACGCAGTATTTT
cdr3_aa: CASYGALAGDLSTDTQYF

j_call: TRBJ1-5
d_call: .
v_call: TRBV30
clone_size: .
cdr3_nt: TGTGCCTGGAGCGTCTTAAATAGCAATCAGCCCCAGCATTTT
cdr3_aa: CAWSVLNSNQPQHF

j_call: TRBJ2-2
d_call: .
v_call: TRBV7-9
clone_size: .
cdr3_nt: TGTGCCAGCAGCTTAGGCCACTACGTCCCAGGGAGAAACACCGGGGAGCTGTTTTTT
cdr3_aa: CASSLGHYVPGRNTGELFF

j_call: TRBJ2-7
d_call: .
v_call: TRBV10-1
clone_size: .
cdr3_nt: TGCGCCAGCAGTGAGAATCTTCAGGGGGGCGAGCAGTACTTC
cdr3_aa: CASSENLQGGEQYF

j_call: TRBJ1-1
d_call: .
v_call: TRBV5-6
clone_size: .
cdr3_nt: TGTGCCAGCAGCTCTTACACGAACACTGAAGCTTTCTTT
cdr3_aa: CASSSYTNTEAFF

j_call: TRBJ1-5
d_call: .
v_call: TRBV19
clone_size: .
cdr3_nt: TGTGCCAGTACCTCGGGACGGTATAATCAGCCCCAGCATTTT
cdr3_aa: CASTSGRYNQPQHF

j_call: TRBJ2-1
d_call: TRBD2
v_call: TRBV10-3
clone_size: .
cdr3_nt: TGTGCCATCAGTGGGACTAGCGGGAATGAGCAGTTCTTC
cdr3_aa: CAISGTSGNEQFF

j_call: TRBJ2-5
d_call: .
v_call: TRBV11-2
clone_size: .
cdr3_nt: TGTGCCAGCAGCTTAGATGGCAAGGCATGGGAGACCCAGTACTTC
cdr3_aa: CASSLDGKAWETQYF

j_call: TRBJ2-3
d_call: .
v_call: TRBV5-4
clone_size: .
cdr3_nt: TGTGCCAGCAGCTGGACCGGGAGAGGGTTTAGCACAGATACGCAGTATTTT
cdr3_aa: CASSWTGRGFSTDTQYF

j_call: TRBJ2-6
d_call: .
v_call: TRBV9
clone_size: once
cdr3_nt: TGTGCCAGCACTCCGCTGTCTGGGGGGGCCAACGTCCTGACTTTC
cdr3_aa: CASTPLSGGANVLTF

j_call: TRBJ2-1
d_call: TRBD2
v_call: TRBV5-1
clone_size: .
cdr3_nt: TGCGCCAGCAGCTTGGCCGGACTAGCGCTAGTCAATGAGCAGTTCTTC
cdr3_aa: CASSLAGLALVNEQFF

j_call: TRBJ2-2
d_call: .
v_call: TRBV5-1
clone_size: .
cdr3_nt: TGCGCCAGCAGCTTGGAAGGAGGACGGACCGGGGAGCTGTTTTTT
cdr3_aa: CASSLEGGRTGELFF

j_call: TRBJ2-1
d_call: TRBD1
v_call: TRBV7-2
clone_size: .
cdr3_nt: TGTGCCAGCAGCGCAACAGGGGGCACGGACAATGAGCAGTTCTTC
cdr3_aa: CASSATGGTDNEQFF

j_call: TRBJ2-3
d_call: TRBD2
v_call: TRBV10-1
clone_size: .
cdr3_nt: TGCGCCAGCAGTGACCTAGCGGGAGTCACAGATACGCAGTATTTT
cdr3_aa: CASSDLAGVTDTQYF

j_call: TRBJ2-3
d_call: TRBD2
v_call: TRBV5-1
clone_size: .
cdr3_nt: TGCGCCAGCAGCTGGACCCTCCTCACTAGCGGGTCTAGCACAGATACGCAGTATTTT
cdr3_aa: CASSWTLLTSGSSTDTQYF

j_call: TRBJ2-3
d_call: .
v_call: TRBV2
clone_size: .
cdr3_nt: TGTGCCAGCACCCAAGGGGGGAGGTATGGCACAGATACGCAGTATTTT
cdr3_aa: CASTQGGRYGTDTQYF

j_call: TRBJ2-7
d_call: TRBD1
v_call: TRBV4-2
clone_size: .
cdr3_nt: TGTGCCAGCAGCCGGATGGGACAGGACTACGAGCAGTACTTC
cdr3_aa: CASSRMGQDYEQYF

j_call: TRBJ2-3
d_call: TRBD1
v_call: TRBV9
clone_size: .
cdr3_nt: TGTGCCAGCAGCGTCCGGCCGGGACAGAGCACAGATACGCAGTATTTT
cdr3_aa: CASSVRPGQSTDTQYF

j_call: TRBJ1-1
d_call: .
v_call: TRBV30
clone_size: .
cdr3_nt: TGTGCCTGGAGTCGGGGGGAGATGAACACTGAAGCTTTCTTT
cdr3_aa: CAWSRGEMNTEAFF

j_call: TRBJ2-1
d_call: .
v_call: TRBV7-6
clone_size: once
cdr3_nt: TGTGCCAGCAGCTCCCGGGACGGGCCCTACAATGAGCAGTTCTTC
cdr3_aa: CASSSRDGPYNEQFF

j_call: TRBJ2-1
d_call: .
v_call: TRBV28
clone_size: .
cdr3_nt: TGTGCCAGCAGTTTATCCTACTACGAACGGGAGCAGTTCTTC
cdr3_aa: CASSLSYYEREQFF

j_call: TRBJ2-5
d_call: .
v_call: TRBV13
clone_size: .
cdr3_nt: TGTGCCAGCAGCCCCCGCTCCGAGACCCAGTACTTC
cdr3_aa: CASSPRSETQYF

j_call: TRBJ1-2
d_call: TRBD1
v_call: TRBV4-1
clone_size: .
cdr3_nt: TGCGCCAGCAGCCCTGACAGGGGGCCGCAGGGCTACACCTTC
cdr3_aa: CASSPDRGPQGYTF